What follows are 6 T cell receptor beta chains derived from one specimen sequenced in a study of cytomegalovirus exposure and HLA in healthy donors. Primers: 60 Vbeta forward and 13 Jbeta reverse. Using immunoSEQ multiplex PCR, the repertoire was profiled, and TCRdb retains in-frame clones only, with some absent. The table lists about 140,000 clones, about 81% of them singletons. Source material: PBMCs. The receptors were sampled from a woman aged 50 to 65 in good health and CMV-seropositive.

This chain connects TRBV5-1 to TRBJ1-5; D unresolved. This CDR3 is 14 amino acids long. V was clipped by 0 bases and J by 7 bases, with 11 bases between them. Per germline, CDR1 SGHRS and CDR2 YFSETQ. The CDR3 loop reads CASSLVFGQQPQHF. The CDR3 nucleotides read TGCGCCAGCAGCTTGGTATTTGGGCAGCAGCCCCAGCATTTT.

The chain carries TRBV10-3 and TRBJ2-1, with a possible D match to TRBD2 (6 bases). V lost 11 bases, J lost 1 base, and 9 bases lay in between. The CDR3 loop spans 12 amino acids. Germline CDR1 is ENHRY and CDR2 is SYGVKD. CDR3 region: CASRGSYNEQFF. CDR3 nucleotide sequence: TGTGCCTCCCGGGGGTCCTACAATGAGCAGTTCTTC.

This chain joins TRBV27 and TRBJ1-1, with unresolved D. The germline V and J ends were trimmed by 7 bases and 1 base, with 19 bases remaining between them. Per the germline V gene, CDR1 is MNHEY and CDR2 is SMNVEV (reference sequence). The CDR3 length is 16 residues. The CDR3, as DNA: TGTGCCAGCACCTCGCTAGGGAGCGGTGAGAACACTGAAGCTTTCTTT. This codes for CASTSLGSGENTEAFF.

The rearrangement links TRBV7-2 to TRBJ2-3; D not certain. The CDR3 spans 19 residues. The germline V gene encodes CDR1 SGHTA and CDR2 FQGNSA. V gave up 5 bases and J gave up 4 bases, with 28 bases separating them. DNA of the CDR3: TGTGCCAGCAGCCCTAGAACGCGGAAATACCGTACCGACCCAGATACGCAGTATTTT. Translated: CASSPRTRKYRTDPDTQYF.

This chain uses TRBV4-3 with TRBJ1-1, with a tentative D call TRBD1 (5 bases). Germline CDR1 reads LGHNA; CDR2 reads YSLEER. The germline V and J ends were trimmed by 0 bases and 3 bases, with 11 bases remaining between them. CDR3 length: 15 residues. This CDR3 is CASSQDPRVDTEAFF. DNA for the CDR3: TGCGCCAGCAGCCAAGATCCCAGGGTAGACACTGAAGCTTTCTTT.

V and J are TRBV7-9 and TRBJ2-5; D gene unclear. The CDR3 consists of 13 residues. Germline loops: CDR1 SEHNR, CDR2 FQNEAQ (reference sequence). The V end was cut by 1 base, the J end by 5 bases, with 8 bases between. CDR3 sequence reads: CASSLVAVETQYF. The DNA for the CDR3 is TGTGCCAGCAGCTTAGTGGCGGTGGAGACCCAGTACTTC.